The present T cell receptor (beta chain) was sequenced within a study of spatial heterogeneity in lung cancer. Trimming left V 5 bases short and J 5 bases short, with 12 bases between. This CDR3 has 13 residues. In germline, CDR1 is SGHTA, CDR2 FQGNSA. Time point in this sample: sample taken at primary tumor resection. TCRs were sequenced from unsorted whole RNA of tumor, nontumor lung or PBMC. TCRdb processed the 5' RACE reads anew with MiXCR; each CDR3 protein has one entry. This table holds roughly 10,000 distinct CDR3 sequences, 6.3% found once. This clonotype was counted at least ten times. The library was prepared for alpha chains; this beta chain is a stray read, so its frequency means little.

The sample consisted of PBMCs, taken at surgery. This TCR was sampled from a male donor with early-stage non-small cell lung cancer. The gene calls are TRBV7-2 and TRBJ1-1; D gene unclear. The CDR3 DNA sequence: TGTGCCAGCAGCCAATCACCGATGACTGAAGCTTTCTTT. Translation gives CASSQSPMTEAFF.